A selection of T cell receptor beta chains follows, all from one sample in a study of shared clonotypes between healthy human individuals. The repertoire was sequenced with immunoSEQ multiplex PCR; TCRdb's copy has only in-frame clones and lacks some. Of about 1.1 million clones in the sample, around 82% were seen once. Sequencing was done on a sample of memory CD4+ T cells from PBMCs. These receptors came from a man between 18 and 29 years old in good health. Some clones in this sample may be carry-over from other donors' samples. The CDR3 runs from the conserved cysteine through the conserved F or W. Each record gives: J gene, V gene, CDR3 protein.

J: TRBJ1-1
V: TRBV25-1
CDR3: CASSSLLRDTEAFF

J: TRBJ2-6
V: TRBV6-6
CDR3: CASGKTGANVLTF

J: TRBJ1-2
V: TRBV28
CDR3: CASRESTGQLGGYTF

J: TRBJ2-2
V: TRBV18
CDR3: CASSPRPANTGELFF

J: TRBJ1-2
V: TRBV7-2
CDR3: CASSLVWRDGYTF

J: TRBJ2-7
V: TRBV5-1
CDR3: CASSLEGRGLSEQYF

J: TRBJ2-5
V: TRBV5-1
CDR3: CASSAWDRGQETQYF

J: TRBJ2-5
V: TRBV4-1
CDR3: CASSLTRLETQYF

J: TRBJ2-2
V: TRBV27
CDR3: CASSVHPDRWGANTGELFF

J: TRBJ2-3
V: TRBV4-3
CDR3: CASSQGVQGRTDTQYF

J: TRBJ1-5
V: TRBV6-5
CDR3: CATRRGGLGNQPQHF

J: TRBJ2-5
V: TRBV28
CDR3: CASDSRGETQYF

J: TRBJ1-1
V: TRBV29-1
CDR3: CSHLQGGTEAFF

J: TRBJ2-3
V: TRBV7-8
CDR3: CASSQRKSTDTQYF

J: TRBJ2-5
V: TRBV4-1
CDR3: CASSSQGGPETQYF

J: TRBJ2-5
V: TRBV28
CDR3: CASSLLSAEETQYF

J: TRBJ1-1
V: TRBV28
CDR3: CASIPIGAEAFF

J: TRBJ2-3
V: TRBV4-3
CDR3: CASSKQIAGGPGDTQYF

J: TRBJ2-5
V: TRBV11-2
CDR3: CASSLIMLAGVETQYF

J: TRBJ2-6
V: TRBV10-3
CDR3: CAISDPPGLGSVGANVLTF

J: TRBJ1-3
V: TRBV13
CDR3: CASSLPRASLHTIYF

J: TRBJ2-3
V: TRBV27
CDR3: CASSNRGRPDTQYF

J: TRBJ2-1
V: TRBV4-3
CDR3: CASSRTGLGGNEQFF

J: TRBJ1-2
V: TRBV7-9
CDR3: CASSLLESYGYTF

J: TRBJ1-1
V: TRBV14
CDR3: CASSQAMETEAFF

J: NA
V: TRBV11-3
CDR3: CASSTPRWERREQYF

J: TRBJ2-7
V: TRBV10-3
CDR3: CAIGDFSSYEQYF